One sample yielded the 17 T cell receptor beta chains listed below, sequenced in a study of blood T cell repertoires in COVID-19. Produced via immunoSEQ multiplex PCR; TCRdb's table is partial and in-frame only. Of just over 60,000 clones in the sample, approximately 79% were seen once. Sequenced input: peripheral blood. Every receptor here comes from a man between 60 and 75 years old with acute or convalescent COVID-19.

This chain's CDR3 is CASSPGTSRSYEQYF. CDR3 nucleotides: TGTGCCAGCAGTCCCGGGACTAGCAGGAGCTACGAGCAGTACTTC. The chain recombines TRBV28 with TRBJ2-7; 9 bases fit TRBD2. The junction had 8 bases not matched to a gene; V was cut back by 5 bases and J by 3 bases. There are 15 residues in the CDR3. CDR1 MDHEN and CDR2 SYDVKM come from the germline V gene.

V is TRBV4-3 and J is TRBJ2-1, with D perhaps TRBD2 (6 bases). The CDR3 has 14 amino acids. Trimming stripped 3 bases from V and 7 bases from J, with 13 bases between. Per the germline V gene, CDR1 is LGHNA and CDR2 is YSLEER. CDR3: CASSHEVAGNEQFF. CDR3 bases: TGCGCCAGCAGCCACGAAGTGGCGGGGAATGAGCAGTTCTTC.

This chain links TRBV7-2 with TRBJ2-7; the D gene is possibly TRBD2 (5 bases). V was shortened by 7 bases and J by 3 bases, with 16 bases between the two germline ends. The CDR3 is 14 residues long. Germline V gene lookup returns CDR1 SGHTA and CDR2 FQGNSA. The CDR3 loop is CASTHGGSNYEQYF. The DNA for the CDR3 is TGTGCCAGCACCCATGGAGGCAGCAACTACGAGCAGTACTTC.

The chain has TRBV6-2 or TRBV6-3 and TRBJ2-1; 9 positions match TRBD2. This CDR3 has 16 residues. Germline lookup yields CDR1 MNHEY and CDR2 SVGEGT. Losses at the gene ends were 5 bases for V and 7 bases for J; bases not matched to a gene: 12. CDR3 DNA sequence: TGTGCCAGCAGTGTTGGCGGTAGCGGGAGTTGGAATGAGCAGTTCTTC. Its protein is CASSVGGSGSWNEQFF.

CDR3 loop: CASSVGLGGSHAEKLFF. As DNA, the CDR3 is TGTGCCAGCAGCGTAGGGTTAGGGGGATCCCACGCGGAAAAACTGTTTTTT. The chain uses TRBV9 and TRBJ1-4; the D gene is possibly TRBD1 (6 bases). Between the trimmed V and J ends, which lost 0 bases and 8 bases, there was a span of 20 bases. Germline assignment: CDR1 SGDLS and CDR2 YYNGEE. This CDR3 spans 17 amino acids.

The V call is TRBV6-5, the J call TRBJ1-1, with D possibly being TRBD1 (5 bases). Per the germline V gene, CDR1 is MNHEY and CDR2 is SVGAGI. V was pared by 9 bases and J by 5 bases, with 16 bases between. CDR3 size: 13 residues. The CDR3 region has the DNA TGTGCCAGTCCTAAGGGTCCAGGGACTGAAGCTTTCTTT. This encodes CASPKGPGTEAFF.

J is TRBJ2-5 and V is TRBV7-9, with D perhaps matching TRBD2 (6 bases). Trimming took off 5 bases at V and 1 base at J, with 17 bases between the two ends. The germline V gene has CDR1 SEHNR and CDR2 FQNEAQ (reference sequence). The CDR3 is 16 amino acids. Written as DNA, the CDR3 is TGTGCCAGCAGCCCCCGAAGGCGGGACTTCCAAGAGACCCAGTACTTC. Its protein product is CASSPRRRDFQETQYF.

The rearrangement joins TRBV25-1 to TRBJ1-1; maybe TRBD1 (6 bases). The ends were cut back, 7 bases at V and 6 bases at J, with 18 bases in the middle. CDR1 MGHDK and CDR2 SYGVNS come from the germline V gene. The CDR3 has 14 residues. The CDR3 DNA is TGTGCCAGCACCGAAAGGGGGTTCGGCGCTGAAGCTTTCTTT. It encodes CASTERGFGAEAFF. Supplemented by reference TRBV25-1 and TRBJ1-1, the full variable domain reads EADIYQTPRYLVIGTGKKITLECSQTMGHDKMYWYQQDPGMELHLIHYSYGVNSTEKGDLSSESTVSRIRTEHFPLTLESARPSHTSQYLCASTERGFGAEAFFGQGTRLTVV.

The V call is TRBV27, the J call TRBJ1-1; the D is unclear. V was shortened by 2 bases and J by 0 bases, with 10 bases between the two germline ends. Germline CDR1 MNHEY, CDR2 SMNVEV (reference sequence). The CDR3 covers 15 residues. Written as DNA, the CDR3 is TGTGCCAGCAGTTTAAGCCCGATAATGAACACTGAAGCTTTCTTT. It yields the protein CASSLSPIMNTEAFF.

The chain recombines TRBV6-5 with TRBJ1-1, with unresolved D. This CDR3 is 13 amino acids long. Between the trimmed V and J ends, which lost 2 bases and 4 bases, there was a span of 8 bases. Germline V lookup: CDR1 MNHEY, CDR2 SVGAGI. Written as DNA, the CDR3 is TGTGCCAGCAGTTACAGGCCGGGCACTGAAGCTTTCTTT. The encoded protein is CASSYRPGTEAFF.

V usage is TRBV18 and J usage is TRBJ2-1; 8 bases agree with TRBD2. CDR1 KGHSH and CDR2 LQKENI come from the germline V gene. The CDR3 is 14 amino acids. V shed 4 bases and J 3 bases; nucleotides not matched to a gene: 2. The CDR3 sequence: CASSRSGIYNEQFF. DNA of the CDR3: TGTGCCAGCTCACGTAGCGGGATCTACAATGAGCAGTTCTTC. Looking up the rest from reference TRBV18 and TRBJ2-1 gives the full variable domain: NAGVMQNPRHLVRRRGQEARLRCSPMKGHSHVYWYRQLPEEGLKFMVYLQKENIIDESGMPKERFSAEFPKEGPSILRIQQVVRGDSAAYFCASSRSGIYNEQFFGPGTRLTVL.

This chain connects TRBV9 to TRBJ2-7; no clear D gene. V lost 0 bases, J lost 3 bases, and 10 bases lay in between. From germline, CDR1 is SGDLS and CDR2 YYNGEE. This CDR3 has 14 residues. CDR3 loop: CASSVGPSIYEQYF. Here the CDR3 DNA reads TGTGCCAGCAGCGTAGGGCCCTCCATCTACGAGCAGTACTTC.

This chain joins TRBV10-2 and TRBJ2-1; D possibly corresponds to TRBD2 (6 bases). The CDR3 is 14 amino acids. V lost 7 bases and J 0 bases, leaving 10 bases between the germline ends. The germline gives CDR1 WSHSY, CDR2 SAAADI. CDR3 sequence (DNA): TGCGCCAGCAAACTAGCTGGCTCCTACAATGAGCAGTTCTTC. The encoded protein is CASKLAGSYNEQFF.

This clone showed up just a few times. This chain joins TRBV19 and TRBJ1-1; 9 bases map to TRBD1. The CDR3 is made up of 16 amino acids. Germline trimming cut 3 bases from V and 1 base from J; bases unmatched to any gene: 6. Per the germline V gene, CDR1 is LNHDA and CDR2 is SQIVND (reference sequence). The CDR3 sequence is CASSITGGRGNTEAFF. CDR3 bases: TGTGCCAGTAGTATCACAGGGGGCAGGGGGAACACTGAAGCTTTCTTT.

The rearrangement uses TRBV6-5 and TRBJ1-2; the match to TRBD1 covers 8 bases. CDR1 is MNHEY, CDR2 SVGAGI, per germline. CDR3 length equals 13 residues. The V and J ends lost 7 bases and 8 bases, in that order; junction bases with no gene match: 9. The CDR3 here is CASKTQDRGGYTF. CDR3 coding DNA: TGTGCCAGCAAGACCCAAGACAGGGGCGGCTACACCTTC.

V is TRBV4-1 and J is TRBJ1-3, with unresolved D. Trimming took 4 bases from V and 0 from J, leaving 13 bases between them. This CDR3 region has 16 residues. Per the germline V gene, CDR1 is MGHRA and CDR2 is YSYEKL. CDR3 DNA sequence: TGCGCCAGCAGCCCTCCCGGGATCCCCTCTGGAAACACCATATATTTT. This encodes CASSPPGIPSGNTIYF.

The V gene is TRBV6-6, the J gene TRBJ2-1; D ambiguous. With 2 bases removed from V and 6 bases from J, the gap between germline ends came to 5 bases. The CDR3 has 12 residues. The germline V gene encodes CDR1 MNHNY and CDR2 SVGAGI (reference sequence). CDR3 sequence: CASSYGPNEQFF. CDR3 bases: TGTGCCAGCAGTTACGGGCCCAATGAGCAGTTCTTC.